This passage covers 10 T cell receptor beta chains from one sample sequenced in a study of blood T cell repertoires in COVID-19. Data came from immunoSEQ multiplex PCR; TCRdb stores just in-frame clones and leaves some out. The sample lists about 400,000 clones, 70% to 90% occurring once. Material: PBMCs or T cells enriched from blood (not recorded which). The receptor source for this set is a young woman with acute COVID-19.

This rearrangement joins TRBV29-1 to TRBJ1-2, with TRBD1 identical over 8 bases. The ends lost 6 bases at V and 10 bases at J; junction bases unmatched: 7. CDR3 length equals 11 residues. Germline lookup yields CDR1 SQVTM and CDR2 ANQGSEA. The CDR3 DNA reads as TGCAGCGTAAGACAGGGGTTTCACTACACCTTC. It yields the protein CSVRQGFHYTF.

V is TRBV19 and J is TRBJ2-6, with a weak D call TRBD1 (6 bases). The CDR3 loop spans 14 amino acids. Trimming stripped 7 bases from V and 1 base from J, with 8 bases between. CDR1 is LNHDA and CDR2 is SQIVND in the germline V gene (reference sequence). DNA of the CDR3: TGTGCCAGTACAGACAGGTCTGGGGCCAACGTCCTGACTTTC. Its protein is CASTDRSGANVLTF.

V is TRBV9 and J is TRBJ2-1; 7 positions agree with TRBD1. This CDR3 is built from 15 residues. J gave up 7 bases and V 4 bases, and 11 bases lay outside the gene matches. CDR1 and CDR2 (germline): SGDLS, YYNGEE. The CDR3 reads CASSLDSTGTNEQFF. CDR3 DNA: TGTGCCAGCAGCCTCGACTCGACAGGGACAAATGAGCAGTTCTTC.

The V call is TRBV7-2, the J call TRBJ1-4; TRBD1 aligns across 8 bases. Germline assignment: CDR1 SGHTA and CDR2 FQGNSA. Trimming took 5 bases from V and 8 from J; bases not matched to a gene: 10. The CDR3 consists of 15 residues. Written as DNA, the CDR3 is TGTGCCAGCAGCCCGGGACAGGCCCTGAAGGAAAAACTGTTTTTT. This encodes CASSPGQALKEKLFF.

This clone was seen a few times. The chain links TRBV7-2 to TRBJ2-7; D possibly corresponds to TRBD1 (5 bases). V was pared by 5 bases and J by 3 bases, with 8 bases between. Germline V gene sequence: CDR1 SGHTA, CDR2 FQGNSA. The CDR3 is made up of 12 amino acids. CDR3 protein: CASSNRGYEQYF. The CDR3 DNA sequence: TGTGCCAGCAGCAATAGGGGCTACGAGCAGTACTTC.

The CDR3 loop reads CSVEFQGEDTQYF. The CDR3 bases are TGCAGCGTTGAATTTCAGGGCGAAGATACGCAGTATTTT. V is TRBV29-1 and J is TRBJ2-3; D possibly corresponds to TRBD1 (5 bases). V shed 2 bases and J shed 5 bases, with 11 bases lying between them. The length of the CDR3 is 13 residues. Germline V gene data show CDR1 as SQVTM and CDR2 as ANQGSEA.

The gene calls are TRBV29-1 and TRBJ2-3, with D perhaps matching TRBD2 (6 bases). The CDR3 runs to 14 residues. Germline CDR1 SQVTM, CDR2 ANQGSEA. Trimming left V 5 bases short and J 2 bases short, with 14 bases between. The DNA for the CDR3 is TGCAGCGTTCTTGTGGGGACTTACACAGATACGCAGTATTTT. The encoded protein is CSVLVGTYTDTQYF.

This sequence joins TRBV6-5 and TRBJ1-4; 10 nucleotides match TRBD1. The CDR3 runs to 14 residues. Germline trimming cut 6 bases from V and 8 bases from J; bases unmatched to any gene: 6. From germline, CDR1 is MNHEY and CDR2 SVGAGI. The CDR3 nucleotides read TGTGCCAGCAGCGGGACAGGGGCCCGGGAAAAACTGTTTTTT. Its protein is CASSGTGAREKLFF.

This chain connects TRBV3-1 (or the pseudogene TRBV3-2) to TRBJ2-5; 8 bases are a match to TRBD1. CDR1 is LGHDT and CDR2 is YNNKEL in the germline V gene (reference sequence). Trimming removed 4 bases from V and 1 base from J; junction bases left unmatched: 2. This CDR3 is built from 14 residues. The chain's CDR3 is CASSLQGAQETQYF. The CDR3 region has the DNA TGTGCCAGCAGCCTCCAGGGGGCCCAAGAGACCCAGTACTTC.

The chain recombines TRBV12-5 with TRBJ2-2, with D possibly TRBD1 on 6 matching bases. CDR3 length equals 14 residues. From germline, CDR1 is LGHNT and CDR2 FRNRAP. Trimming shortened V by 6 bases and J by 0 bases, and 8 bases separated the two germline ends. For the CDR3, the DNA is TGTGCTAGTGGGGCAGGGGCGAACACCGGGGAGCTGTTTTTT. It specifies CASGAGANTGELFF. Complete variable domain (other parts from reference TRBV12-5 and TRBJ2-2): DARVTQTPRHKVTEMGQEVTMRCQPILGHNTVFWYRQTMMQGLELLAYFRNRAPLDDSGMPKDRFSAEMPDATLATLKIQPSEPRDSAVYFCASGAGANTGELFFGEGSRLTVL.